This T cell receptor (beta chain) was profiled in a study of long-term antiretroviral therapy in people with HIV (dated by TCRdb to about 2022). Broadly, across the study: The earliest samples were collected approximately a decade before the 2015 WHO recommendation for immediate ART, a period when ART was typically delayed until CD4 counts fell. Among the 30 to 35 participants with HIV, more than ten were female. No cross-contamination during QIAcube processing turned up in test extractions that ran a monoclonal T-cell line alongside 33 polyclonal samples. Whether ART initiation and durable HIV suppression were associated with changes in peripheral blood TRB repertoire composition and diversity was tested in a retrospective serial study. A total of 150 to 200 cryopreserved PBMC samples came from 30 adults with confirmed HIV infection and were collected serially over a mean of approximately six years (range 1-12).

The investigation overall reported the following: The repertoire was dominated across all time points by expanded TRB clones identified before ART initiation, although this dominance was seen to fluctuate and to decrease in many PLHIV after ART. CDR3 length ranges in HIV repertoires were narrower than in controls, and network structure suggested an antigen-experienced repertoire with only a slight naive shift after ART. Inferences about post-ART repertoire changes were limited because no data were available on ART adherence, viral resistance or therapy changes. Starting ART was linked to a significant rise in TRB diversity, yet even with long-term ART the diversity remained significantly lower than in transplant donor controls. Owing to limited PBMC availability, only the TCR beta chain was sequenced, without alpha chain pairing. Because cell numbers in pre-ART samples were limited, unsorted PBMC were profiled instead of sorted CD4+ and CD8+ T cells. Samples dated from the mid-2000s to the late 2010s, and the ART regimens used may be less effective than current ones.

To be included, a participant needed at least one PBMC sample from before ART initiation plus at least two post-ART samples. All participants with HIV were treated in the United States of America. Cryopreserved samples of about 0.95-10 million PBMC were thawed and washed before DNA extraction. At the time of the earliest PBMC sample for each participant with HIV, ages ranged from roughly 20 to 60 years. PBMC samples from each participant spanned 1-4 timepoints before ART initiation and 2-8 timepoints after ART initiation, with a median of 7 samples. Serial HIV viral load, CD4+ T-cell count, ART history and demographic data were obtained for every participant. A Qiagen kit on a QIAcube was used to extract genomic DNA from unsorted PBMC, with samples processed in batches of 12. The immunoSEQ hsTCRB v3.0 assay was used at survey level resolution for TRB variable region sequencing. A depth of roughly 35,000-55,000 T-cell genomes per sample was targeted for TRB sequencing. TRB libraries were pooled and sequenced on an Illumina MiSeq using a v3 150-cycle kit. On the authors' methods: Repertoire analysis ran in R within a reproducible Nextflow workflow covering QC, data transformation and analysis. LymphoSeq2, an R package for exploring AIRR-Seq data, was used to implement the custom analyses. A few samples that produced fewer than 5000 total TRB sequences were removed, so approximately 190 HIV repertoires were analyzed. Among the 170 to 200 HIV repertoires that were kept, under 60 were collected before ART initiation and 120 to 140 were collected after ART initiation. Repertoires were downsampled to 5000 TRB nucleotide sequences, with summary statistics averaged over 100 downsampling iterations. The analysis kept only TRB sequences whose CDR3 regions were at least seven amino acids long. Two measures captured diversity: a Shannon entropy-derived clonality score and the Gini coefficient. In repertoire networks, the top 5000 CDR3 amino acid sequences were linked whenever an edit distance of one separated two sequences. Antigen specificity groups and MHC restriction were predicted for TRB CDR3 amino acid sequences with GLIPH2. To flag known associations with CMV, EBV, HIV or tissue antigens, CDR3 amino acid sequences were compared against VDJdb and McPAS-TCR. Pre-ART, post-ART and control groups were compared with Wilcoxon signed-rank tests and Holm-Bonferroni correction. TCRdb retrieved this table from immuneACCESS and kept in-frame rearrangements only. Not all clones are present; in checked studies, unresolved V genes account for under half, and no reason is known for the remainder. That table gives V, J and clone size, and the DNA gave D and trimming. The sample contains almost 35,000 clones, 90% to 95% of them found a single time. Of the sample, 3.7% falls within the top ten clones.

This clone was seen a single time. No antigen is known for it. Base qualities are missing; no much larger clone stands one base away. V ends up 4 bases short and J 2 bases short, with an unmatched junction base count of 5. The CDR3 sequence holds 15 residues, the cysteine and phenylalanine included. Kept here is only the CDR3 DNA, which spans 45 bases and is read in frame from base 1. The germline V gene sets CDR1 to SGHTA and CDR2 to FQGNSA. Recombination joined TRBV7-2 with TRBJ2-7, with TRBD2 identical over 10 junction bases. The sample in question was unsorted PBMCs, obtained 5 to 5.5 years after starting antiretroviral therapy. The receptor was isolated from a woman aged 50 to 60 with HIV. This receptor has the CDR3 CASSSRLAGTYEQYF. The base sequence is TGTGCCAGCAGCTCTAGACTAGCGGGCACCTACGAGCAGTACTTC.